These 9 T cell receptor beta chains were all obtained from the same sample, sequenced in a study of CD8 T cells in ankylosing spondylitis. General study points: Among TCR beta sequences, a motif of under ten highly homologous variants appeared characteristic of ankylosing spondylitis blood.

Via MiXCR, TCRdb re-called the 5' RACE reads, giving one row per CDR3 protein. Counted here are over 600,000 distinct CDR3 sequences, 15% to 20% occurring once; the ten biggest clones make up about a fifth. For these TCRs, the target antigens are not known. The sequencing sample was made of blood, either unsorted or a sorted T cell fraction (not recorded which). The source is a male donor with ankylosing spondylitis.

The table lists this clonotype with many counts. The genes are TRBV5-1 and TRBJ1-1; 7 bases are shared with TRBD1. With V trimmed by 3 bases and J by 4 bases, 6 bases remained unmatched. The germline gives CDR1 SGHRS, CDR2 YFSETQ. The CDR3 length is 14 residues. CDR3 nucleotides: TGCGCCAGCAGCTCTCAGGGGGGGGGCACTGAAGCTTTCTTT. Translated: CASSSQGGGTEAFF.

This clonotype was picked up a small number of times. The rearrangement uses TRBV10-3 and TRBJ2-1, with 9 bases aligning to TRBD2. The CDR3 length is 14 residues. Per germline, CDR1 ENHRY and CDR2 SYGVKD. The J segment lost 4 bases and the V segment lost 8 bases, leaving 6 bases of the junction unmatched. Written as DNA, the CDR3 is TGTGCCATCGGAAGCGGGAGGAATTACAATGAGCAGTTCTTC. Translating it yields CAIGSGRNYNEQFF.

This clonotype was seen many times. The chain carries TRBV29-1 and TRBJ1-2; D gene ambiguous. Trimming stripped 0 bases from V and 1 base from J, with 3 bases between. Germline assignment: CDR1 SQVTM and CDR2 ANQGSEA. The CDR3 runs to 12 residues. The CDR3 loop reads CSVEDFNYGYTF. The CDR3 nucleotides are TGCAGCGTTGAAGATTTTAACTATGGCTACACCTTC.

The table lists this clonotype with a few counts. The chain recombines TRBV4-3 with TRBJ2-1; 8 bases line up with TRBD2. The germline V gene has CDR1 LGHNA and CDR2 YSLEER. Trimming at V came to 2 bases and at J to 9 bases, leaving 12 bases not matched to a gene. The length of the CDR3 is 16 residues. The CDR3, as DNA: TGCGCCAGCAGCCAAACCCCGGTTTCAGCGGGAGTTGAGCAGTTCTTC. It codes for CASSQTPVSAGVEQFF.

This clonotype was seen at least ten times. The chain has TRBV4-2 and TRBJ2-3, with D uncertain. CDR1 and CDR2 from the germline V gene are LGHNA and YNFKEQ. The CDR3 length is 15 residues. Deletions cut 4 bases from V and 1 base from J, with 12 bases between. The CDR3 loop reads CASSRNSQGTDTQYF. DNA for the CDR3: TGTGCCAGCAGCCGAAATAGTCAGGGCACAGATACGCAGTATTTT.

This clonotype came up a few times. The chain recombines TRBV5-1 with TRBJ1-1; a possible D gene is TRBD1 (5 bases). Germline lookup yields CDR1 SGHRS and CDR2 YFSETQ. Between the trimmed V and J ends, which lost 0 bases and 6 bases, there was a span of 15 bases. CDR3 length equals 15 residues. CDR3 coding DNA: TGCGCCAGCAGCTTGGCCGCAGGGAGAGAGGCTGAAGCTTTCTTT. Protein sequence: CASSLAAGREAEAFF.

The sample holds a few counts of this clonotype. J is TRBJ1-1 and V is TRBV6-5; D is perhaps TRBD1 (5 bases). CDR3 length: 12 amino acids. CDR1 MNHEY and CDR2 SVGAGI come from the germline V gene. Trimming cost V 7 bases and J 4 bases, with 10 bases left between them. DNA for the CDR3: TGTGCCAGCATCAAGGGGACCACTGAAGCTTTCTTT. Its translation is CASIKGTTEAFF.

This clonotype occurred a few times. The rearrangement links TRBV12-3 or TRBV12-4 to TRBJ2-2; D may correspond to TRBD1 or TRBD2 (5 bases each). This CDR3 spans 16 amino acids. Deletions cut 3 bases from V and 0 bases from J, with 11 bases between. The CDR3 DNA is TGTGCCAGCAGTTTTGGGACCCCCGCGAACACCGGGGAGCTGTTTTTT. This gives the protein CASSFGTPANTGELFF.

The chain carries TRBV11-2 and TRBJ2-7, with TRBD2 matching over 8 bases. The germline CDR1 and CDR2 sequences are SGHAT and FQNNGV. The CDR3 sequence is 16 residues long. V lost 5 bases to trimming and J lost 1 base; unmatched junction nucleotides: 10. CDR3 coding DNA: TGTGCCAGCAGCCCTGTTAGCGGGGAGGGTTCCTACGAGCAGTACTTC. Translated, it gives CASSPVSGEGSYEQYF.